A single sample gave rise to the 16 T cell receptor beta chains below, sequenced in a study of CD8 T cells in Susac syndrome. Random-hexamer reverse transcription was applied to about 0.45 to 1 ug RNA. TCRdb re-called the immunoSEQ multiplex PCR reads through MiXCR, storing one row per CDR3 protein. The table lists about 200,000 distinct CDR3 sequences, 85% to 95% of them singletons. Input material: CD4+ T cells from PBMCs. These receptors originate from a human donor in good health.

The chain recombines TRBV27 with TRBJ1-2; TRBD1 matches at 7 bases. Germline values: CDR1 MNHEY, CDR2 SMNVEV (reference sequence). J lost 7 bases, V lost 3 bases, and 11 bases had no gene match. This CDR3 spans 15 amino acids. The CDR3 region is CASSFRESGGFGYTF. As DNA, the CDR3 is TGTGCCAGCAGTTTCCGCGAGTCAGGGGGTTTTGGCTACACCTTC.

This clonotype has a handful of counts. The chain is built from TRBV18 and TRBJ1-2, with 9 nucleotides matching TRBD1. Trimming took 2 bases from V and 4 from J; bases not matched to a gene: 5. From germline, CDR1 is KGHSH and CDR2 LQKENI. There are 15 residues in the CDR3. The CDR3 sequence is CASSPSGQGGYGYTF. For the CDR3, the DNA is TGTGCCAGCTCACCATCGGGACAGGGTGGCTATGGCTACACCTTC. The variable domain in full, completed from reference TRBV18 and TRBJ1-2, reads NAGVMQNPRHLVRRRGQEARLRCSPMKGHSHVYWYRQLPEEGLKFMVYLQKENIIDESGMPKERFSAEFPKEGPSILRIQQVVRGDSAAYFCASSPSGQGGYGYTFGSGTRLTVV.

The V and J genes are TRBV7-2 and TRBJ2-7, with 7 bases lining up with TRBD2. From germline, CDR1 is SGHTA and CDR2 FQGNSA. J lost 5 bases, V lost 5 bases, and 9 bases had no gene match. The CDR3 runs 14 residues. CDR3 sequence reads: CASSPSVAGNEQYV. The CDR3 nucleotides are TGTGCCAGCAGCCCTAGCGTAGCGGGCAACGAGCAGTACGTC.

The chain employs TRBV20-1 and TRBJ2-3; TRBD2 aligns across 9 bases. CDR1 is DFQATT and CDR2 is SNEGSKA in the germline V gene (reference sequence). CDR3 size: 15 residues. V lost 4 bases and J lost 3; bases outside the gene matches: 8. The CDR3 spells CSAISGGGATDTQYF. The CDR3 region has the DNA TGCAGTGCTATTTCTGGCGGGGGGGCAACAGATACGCAGTATTTT.

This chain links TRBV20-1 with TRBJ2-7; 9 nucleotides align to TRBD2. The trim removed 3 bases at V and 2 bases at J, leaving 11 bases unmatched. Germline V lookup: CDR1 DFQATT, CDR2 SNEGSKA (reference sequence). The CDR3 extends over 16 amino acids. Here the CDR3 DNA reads TGCAGTGCTAGTACCACTGCTAGCGGGATTACCTACGAGCAGTACGTC. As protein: CSASTTASGITYEQYV.

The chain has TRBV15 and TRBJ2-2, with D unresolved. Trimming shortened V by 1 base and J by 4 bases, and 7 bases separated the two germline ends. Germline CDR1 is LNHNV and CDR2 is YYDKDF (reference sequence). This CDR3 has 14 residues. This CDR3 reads CATSRGPTTGELFF. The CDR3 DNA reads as TGTGCCACCAGCAGAGGCCCAACCACCGGGGAGCTGTTTTTT.

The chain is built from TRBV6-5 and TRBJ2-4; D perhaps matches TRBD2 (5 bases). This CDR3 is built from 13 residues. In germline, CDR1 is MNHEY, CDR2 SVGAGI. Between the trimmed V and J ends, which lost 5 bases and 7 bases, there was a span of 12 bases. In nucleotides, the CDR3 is TGTGCCAGCAGTCCAAGCGAGCGGAACATTCAGTACTTC. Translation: CASSPSERNIQYF.

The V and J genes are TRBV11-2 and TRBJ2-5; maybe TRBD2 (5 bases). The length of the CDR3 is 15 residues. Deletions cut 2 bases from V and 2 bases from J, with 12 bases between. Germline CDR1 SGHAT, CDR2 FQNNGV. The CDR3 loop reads CASSLQLLAQETQYF. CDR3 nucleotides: TGTGCCAGCAGCTTACAGCTGCTAGCACAAGAGACCCAGTACTTC.

CDR3 sequence: CASSVTDRAGYTF. Here the CDR3 DNA reads TGTGCCAGCAGCGTGACGGACAGGGCTGGCTACACCTTC. The chain has TRBV9 and TRBJ1-2; 8 bases are shared with TRBD1. This CDR3 spans 13 amino acids. The V gene's germline CDR1 is SGDLS and CDR2 YYNGEE. V gave up 2 bases and J gave up 7 bases; unmatched junction bases: 4.

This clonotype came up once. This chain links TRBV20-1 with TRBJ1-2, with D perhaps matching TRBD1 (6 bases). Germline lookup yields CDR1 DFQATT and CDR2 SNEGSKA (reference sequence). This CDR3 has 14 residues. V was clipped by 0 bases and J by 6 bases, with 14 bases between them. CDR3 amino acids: CSARDRQGIDGYTF. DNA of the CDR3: TGCAGTGCTAGAGATCGGCAGGGGATAGATGGCTACACCTTC.

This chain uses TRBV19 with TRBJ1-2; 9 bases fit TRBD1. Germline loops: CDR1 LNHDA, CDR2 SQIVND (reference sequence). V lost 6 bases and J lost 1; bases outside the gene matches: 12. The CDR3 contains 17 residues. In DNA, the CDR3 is TGTGCCAGTAGCGGTAAGGGACAGGGACTGGATAACTATGGCTACACCTTC. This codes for CASSGKGQGLDNYGYTF. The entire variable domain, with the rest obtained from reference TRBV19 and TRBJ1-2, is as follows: DGGITQSPKYLFRKEGQNVTLSCEQNLNHDAMYWYRQDPGQGLRLIYYSQIVNDFQKGDIAEGYSVSREKKESFPLTVTSAQKNPTAFYLCASSGKGQGLDNYGYTFGSGTRLTVV.

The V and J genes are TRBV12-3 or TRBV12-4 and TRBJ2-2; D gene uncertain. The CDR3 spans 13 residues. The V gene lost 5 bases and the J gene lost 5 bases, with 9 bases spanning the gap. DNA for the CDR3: TGTGCCAGCAGTCCCTTAGTGACCGGGGAGCTGTTTTTT. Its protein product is CASSPLVTGELFF.

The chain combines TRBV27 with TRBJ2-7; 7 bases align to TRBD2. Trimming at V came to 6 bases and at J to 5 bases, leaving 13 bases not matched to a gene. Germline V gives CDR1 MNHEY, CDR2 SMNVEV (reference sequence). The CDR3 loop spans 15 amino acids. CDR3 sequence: CASSREGGRVNEQYV. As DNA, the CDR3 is TGTGCCAGCAGCCGAGAGGGCGGGAGAGTGAACGAGCAGTACGTC.

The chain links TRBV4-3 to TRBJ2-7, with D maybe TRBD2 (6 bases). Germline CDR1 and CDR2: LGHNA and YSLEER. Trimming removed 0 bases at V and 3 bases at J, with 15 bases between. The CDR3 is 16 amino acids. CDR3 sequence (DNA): TGCGCCAGCAGCCAAGATTATCGGGGGTTGGACTACGAGCAGTACTTC. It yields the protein CASSQDYRGLDYEQYF.

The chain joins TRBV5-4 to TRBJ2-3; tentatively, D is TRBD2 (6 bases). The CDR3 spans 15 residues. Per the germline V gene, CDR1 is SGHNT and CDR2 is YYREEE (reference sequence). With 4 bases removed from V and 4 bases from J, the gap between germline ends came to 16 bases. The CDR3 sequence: CASSKGLDIPDTQYF. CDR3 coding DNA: TGTGCCAGCAGCAAGGGACTCGACATCCCAGATACGCAGTATTTT. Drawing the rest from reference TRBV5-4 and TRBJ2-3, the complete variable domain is ETGVTQSPTHLIKTRGQQVTLRCSSQSGHNTVSWYQQALGQGPQFIFQYYREEENGRGNFPPRFSGLQFPNYSSELNVNALELDDSALYLCASSKGLDIPDTQYFGPGTRLTVL.

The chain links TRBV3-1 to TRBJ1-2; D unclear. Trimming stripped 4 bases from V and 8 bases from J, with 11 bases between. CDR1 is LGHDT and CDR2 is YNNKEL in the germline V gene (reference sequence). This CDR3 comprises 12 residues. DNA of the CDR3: TGTGCCAGCAGCCTGGGCGGACCCGGCTACACCTTC. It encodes CASSLGGPGYTF.